These T cell receptor beta chains were read from a single sample in a study of PD-1 blockade in classical Hodgkin lymphoma. Sequencing used immunoSEQ multiplex PCR; TCRdb keeps in-frame clones, though not all of them. The data show some 21,000 clones, approximately 85% seen once. Material: peripheral blood mononuclear cells (PBMCs), obtained before the fourth cycle of nivolumab. The receptors shown here come from a human donor with classical Hodgkin lymphoma. Each CDR3 is given with its conserved first and last residue. The order of the fields is clone size, D gene, V gene, J gene, CDR3 protein, CDR3 DNA. A D gene is named only where the DNA matches it firmly. Size tells how often a clone was seen (once, few, many) or the class of an expanded clone, and some rows leave it out.

few	-	TRBV19	TRBJ2-7	CASSKPGSTRYEQYF	TGTGCCAGTAGTAAGCCCGGGTCGACCCGCTACGAGCAGTACTTC
-	TRBD2	TRBV7-8	TRBJ2-7	CASSRKRKGLAGHNVTYEQYF	TGTGCCAGCAGCCGTAAACGAAAGGGACTAGCGGGACACAATGTAACCTACGAGCAGTACTTC
-	-	TRBV19	TRBJ1-2	CASSNYQGDYYGYTF	TGTGCCAGTAGCAACTACCAGGGAGATTATTATGGCTACACCTTC
-	-	TRBV18	TRBJ1-5	CASSPYNSNQPQHF	TGTGCCAGCTCACCATACAATAGCAATCAGCCCCAGCATTTT
few	-	TRBV20-1	TRBJ2-7	CSASQYEQYF	TGCAGTGCTAGTCAATACGAGCAGTACTTC
-	-	TRBV10-3	TRBJ2-1	CAISVGVDEQFF	TGTGCCATCAGTGTAGGGGTCGATGAGCAGTTCTTC
-	-	TRBV19	TRBJ1-4	CASSMGTHGDEKLFF	TGTGCCAGTAGTATGGGGACCCATGGGGATGAAAAACTGTTTTTT
-	-	TRBV30	TRBJ1-5	CAWSIGQLDQPQHF	TGTGCCTGGAGTATAGGACAGCTGGATCAGCCCCAGCATTTT
-	TRBD1	TRBV7-3	TRBJ2-7	CASSLTGQGGGEQYF	TGTGCCAGCAGCTTAACGGGACAGGGGGGAGGCGAGCAGTACTTC
medium-sized	-	TRBV5-5	TRBJ2-7	CASSLETEYEQYF	TGTGCCAGCAGCTTGGAAACAGAATACGAGCAGTACTTC
-	-	TRBV7-9	TRBJ1-5	CASSLARGQPQHF	TGTGCCAGCAGCTTAGCACGGGGCCAGCCCCAGCATTTT
-	-	TRBV6-4	TRBJ1-1	CASSPTFRRTTEAFF	TGTGCCAGCAGTCCTACATTTCGAAGAACTACTGAAGCTTTCTTT
-	TRBD1	TRBV6-5	TRBJ1-3	CASRPTGGGNTIYF	TGTGCCAGCAGGCCCACAGGGGGGGGAAACACCATATATTTT
-	-	TRBV15	TRBJ2-1	CATSSGTYEQFF	TGTGCCACCAGCAGTGGGACTTATGAGCAGTTCTTC
-	-	TRBV30	TRBJ1-6	CAWILGPIENSPLHF	TGTGCCTGGATCCTAGGGCCCATAGAAAATTCACCCCTCCACTTT
-	-	TRBV10-3	TRBJ1-5	CAISGGHPNQPQHF	TGTGCCATCAGTGGGGGACACCCCAATCAGCCCCAGCATTTT
-	TRBD2	TRBV30	TRBJ2-1	CAWAPGTTNEQFF	TGTGCCTGGGCACCCGGGACTACCAATGAGCAGTTCTTC
once	-	TRBV7-3	TRBJ1-1	CASSFQGKGNTEAFF	TGTGCCAGCAGCTTTCAGGGCAAGGGAAACACTGAAGCTTTCTTT
-	TRBD1	TRBV4-3	TRBJ1-6	CASSQEGHRGNSPLHF	TGCGCCAGCAGCCAAGAGGGTCACAGGGGAAATTCACCCCTCCACTTT
few	-	TRBV28	TRBJ1-5	CASRWSNQPQHF	TGTGCCAGCAGGTGGAGCAATCAGCCCCAGCATTTT
-	-	TRBV9	TRBJ2-1	CASSAHIGADEQFF	TGTGCCAGCAGCGCCCATATAGGGGCGGATGAGCAGTTCTTC
few	TRBD2	TRBV27	TRBJ2-2	CASSGAGINTGELFF	TGTGCCAGCAGTGGAGCGGGGATAAACACCGGGGAGCTGTTTTTT
-	-	TRBV18	TRBJ2-6	CASSPLGISGANVLTF	TGTGCCAGCTCACCACTTGGGATCTCTGGGGCCAACGTCCTGACTTTC
-	-	TRBV7-9	TRBJ2-5	CASSLQSYQETQYF	TGTGCCAGCAGCTTACAGAGCTACCAAGAGACCCAGTACTTC
-	-	TRBV20-1	TRBJ2-3	CSATPKDTQYF	TGCAGTGCTACCCCCAAAGATACGCAGTATTTT